A selection of T cell receptor beta chains follows, all from one sample in a study of Ad26.COV2.S vaccination and SARS-CoV-2 variants. Assay: immunoSEQ multiplex PCR; the TCRdb copy retains only in-frame clones and omits some. The table records 300,000 to 350,000 clones, around nine tenths of them present only once. The source was peripheral blood, collected in a trial of Ad26.COV2.S vaccine versus placebo. All receptors derive from a person between 18 and 59 years old who received the Ad26.COV2.S COVID-19 vaccine or a placebo. Each CDR3 is given with its conserved first and last residue. D genes are given only for firm matches. A row's size may be missing; if present it is once, few, many or a size class.

clone_size,d_call,j_call,v_call,cdr3_aa,cdr3_nt
NA,NA,TRBJ2-3,TRBV7-2,CASSLVGSAGSTDTQYF,TGTGCCAGCAGCTTAGTGGGGTCGGCGGGGAGCACAGATACGCAGTATTTT
NA,NA,TRBJ2-4,TRBV29-1,CSVWGVDKNIQYF,TGCAGCGTTTGGGGGGTTGACAAAAACATTCAGTACTTC
NA,NA,TRBJ2-1,TRBV13,CASSLDGPYNEQFF,TGTGCCAGCAGCTTAGACGGTCCCTACAATGAGCAGTTCTTC
NA,TRBD1,TRBJ2-7,TRBV28,CAWGTGFLSYEQYF,TGTGCCTGGGGGACAGGCTTTCTTTCCTACGAGCAGTACTTC
NA,NA,TRBJ2-7,TRBV28,CASSFRVHEQYF,TGTGCCAGCAGTTTTCGGGTCCACGAGCAGTACTTC
NA,NA,TRBJ1-2,TRBV28,CASSLFQGTYGYTF,TGTGCCAGCAGTTTATTCCAGGGTACCTATGGCTACACCTTC
NA,TRBD1,TRBJ2-7,TRBV5-1,CASSIGQGTDEQYF,TGCGCCAGCAGCATCGGACAGGGAACCGACGAGCAGTACTTC
NA,NA,TRBJ2-3,TRBV7-2,CASSLAQEDTQYF,TGTGCCAGCAGCTTAGCGCAAGAGGATACGCAGTATTTT
NA,TRBD2,TRBJ2-7,TRBV7-2,CASSPGLAGGLVEQYF,TGTGCCAGCAGCCCGGGACTAGCGGGGGGGCTTGTCGAGCAGTACTTC
few,TRBD2,TRBJ2-2,TRBV28,CASSLWASGANTGELFF,TGTGCCAGCAGTTTATGGGCTAGCGGGGCGAACACCGGGGAGCTGTTTTTT
NA,NA,TRBJ1-1,TRBV6-1,CASSERRSGRRTEAFF,TGTGCCAGCAGTGAACGACGTTCAGGGAGAAGGACTGAAGCTTTCTTT
NA,NA,TRBJ1-4,TRBV19,CASSHRGDNEKLFF,TGTGCCAGTAGTCACCGGGGAGACAATGAAAAACTGTTTTTT
NA,NA,TRBJ2-3,TRBV10-2,CASRPLVSGAEDTQYF,TGCGCCAGCAGGCCGTTGGTTAGTGGTGCAGAAGATACGCAGTATTTT
NA,TRBD1,TRBJ1-2,TRBV28,CASSLGQGADGYTF,TGTGCCAGCAGTTTGGGACAGGGGGCCGATGGCTACACCTTC
NA,TRBD2,TRBJ2-7,TRBV4-2,CASSQDPLAGDEQYF,TGTGCCAGCAGCCAAGATCCACTAGCGGGAGACGAGCAGTACTTC
NA,TRBD1,TRBJ2-1,TRBV10-3,CAISGTGSSYNEQFF,TGTGCCATCAGTGGGACAGGGAGCTCCTACAATGAGCAGTTCTTC
few,TRBD2,TRBJ2-3,TRBV7-3,CASSPAAGDHDETDTQYF,TGTGCCAGCAGCCCCGCAGCGGGGGACCACGATGAAACAGATACGCAGTATTTT
NA,TRBD1,TRBJ1-2,TRBV6-5,CASRHGTGGGYGYTF,TGTGCCAGCAGACACGGGACAGGGGGCGGCTATGGCTACACCTTC
once,TRBD2,TRBJ2-7,TRBV19,CASSMGLGSSYEQYF,TGTGCCAGTAGTATGGGACTAGGGTCCTCCTACGAGCAGTACTTC
NA,NA,TRBJ1-6,TRBV13,CASSSRERGNSPLHF,TGTGCCAGCAGCTCTAGGGAAAGGGGTAATTCACCCCTCCACTTT
NA,TRBD1,TRBJ2-7,TRBV27,CASSRQGYEQYF,TGTGCCAGCAGCCGACAGGGTTACGAGCAGTACTTC
NA,NA,TRBJ2-1,TRBV19,CASSIDRSRDEQFF,TGTGCCAGTAGTATAGATCGAAGTCGGGATGAGCAGTTCTTC
NA,TRBD2,TRBJ2-7,TRBV3-1/TRBV3-2,CASRPGGLSSYEQYF,TGTGCCAGCAGACCGGGGGGGCTAAGCTCCTACGAGCAGTACTTC
NA,TRBD1,TRBJ2-7,TRBV18,CASSPYGTGAHEQYF,TGTGCCAGCTCACCTTACGGGACAGGGGCTCACGAGCAGTACTTC
NA,TRBD1,TRBJ2-1,TRBV19,CASSTSDRSDPFF,TGTGCCAGTAGTACCTCGGACAGGTCAGACCCGTTCTTC
NA,TRBD1,TRBJ2-1,TRBV7-6,CASSMDRAGNEQFF,TGTGCCAGCAGCATGGACAGGGCAGGCAATGAGCAGTTCTTC
NA,TRBD1,TRBJ2-1,TRBV12-5,CASGSSPTGGFGEQFF,TGTGCTAGTGGCTCCAGTCCGACAGGGGGCTTTGGTGAGCAGTTCTTC
NA,NA,TRBJ1-1,TRBV19,CASSIATKLRAEAFF,TGTGCCAGTAGTATCGCGACTAAGCTCAGGGCTGAAGCTTTCTTT
NA,TRBD2,TRBJ2-1,TRBV19,CASNLGLALHNEQFF,TGTGCCAGTAACCTGGGACTAGCGTTACACAATGAGCAGTTCTTC
NA,TRBD2,TRBJ2-1,TRBV11-1,CASSLAQRGQSYNEQFF,TGTGCCAGCAGCTTAGCCCAGCGGGGGCAATCCTACAATGAGCAGTTCTTC
NA,NA,TRBJ2-1,TRBV7-2,CASSLGRALYNEQFF,TGTGCCAGCAGCTTAGGGAGAGCCCTTTACAATGAGCAGTTCTTC
NA,NA,TRBJ1-4,TRBV2,CASSEWEKLFF,TGTGCCAGCAGTGAATGGGAAAAACTGTTTTTT
NA,NA,TRBJ2-3,TRBV29-1,CSVVDSDTDTQYF,TGCAGCGTTGTGGACAGCGACACAGATACGCAGTATTTT
once,NA,TRBJ2-5,TRBV7-9,CASSLGRETQYF,TGTGCCAGCAGCTTAGGAAGGGAGACCCAGTACTTC
NA,NA,TRBJ2-1,TRBV2,CASTPVRGYNEQFF,TGTGCCAGCACCCCGGTCAGGGGCTACAATGAGCAGTTCTTC
NA,TRBD2,TRBJ2-5,TRBV2,CASSGEGETQYF,TGTGCCAGCAGTGGGGAGGGAGAGACCCAGTACTTC
NA,TRBD1,TRBJ2-5,TRBV11-2,CASTRDREETQYF,TGTGCCAGCACCAGAGACAGGGAAGAGACCCAGTACTTC
NA,TRBD1,TRBJ1-5,TRBV19,CASTQGGAGQPQHF,TGTGCCAGTACCCAGGGGGGGGCTGGTCAGCCCCAGCATTTT
NA,TRBD1,TRBJ1-2,TRBV27,CASSSRGGTGRVNYGYTF,TGTGCCAGCAGTTCGCGAGGTGGGACAGGAAGAGTTAACTATGGCTACACCTTC
NA,TRBD2,TRBJ2-7,TRBV3-1/TRBV3-2,CASSREGLRPGGRYEQYF,TGTGCCAGCAGCCGTGAGGGGTTGAGGCCGGGAGGACGATACGAGCAGTACTTC
NA,TRBD2,TRBJ2-1,TRBV5-1,CASSQTSGSSGEQFF,TGCGCCAGCAGCCAGACTAGCGGGAGTTCCGGTGAGCAGTTCTTC
once,NA,TRBJ2-5,TRBV9,CASSRGLQIYQETQYF,TGTGCCAGCAGCCGTGGACTCCAAATTTACCAAGAGACCCAGTACTTC
NA,NA,TRBJ1-2,TRBV12-3/TRBV12-4,CASRVTGAEGYTF,TGTGCCAGCAGAGTCACGGGGGCCGAAGGCTACACCTTC
NA,NA,TRBJ1-2,TRBV7-2,CASTTSRTTNYGYTF,TGTGCCAGCACCACTAGCAGGACCACTAACTATGGCTACACCTTC
NA,NA,TRBJ1-2,TRBV10-2,CASSESGPGLSTF,TGCGCCAGCAGTGAGTCAGGGCCAGGTTTAAGCACCTTC
NA,TRBD1,TRBJ2-1,TRBV24-1,CATSDAGQGANNEQFF,TGTGCCACCAGTGATGCGGGACAGGGGGCCAACAATGAGCAGTTCTTC
NA,TRBD2,TRBJ2-5,TRBV7-2,CASSSIGLASETQYF,TGTGCCAGCAGCTCAATCGGACTAGCGTCGGAGACCCAGTACTTC
NA,NA,TRBJ2-2,TRBV5-1,CASRTGNTGELFF,TGCGCCAGCAGGACAGGGAACACCGGGGAGCTGTTTTTT
NA,NA,TRBJ2-3,TRBV30,CAWGTGSSAHTQYF,TGTGCCTGGGGGACCGGGTCCTCAGCCCATACGCAGTATTTT
NA,NA,TRBJ2-5,TRBV28,CASSLWGDKKETQYF,TGTGCCAGCAGTTTATGGGGGGACAAGAAAGAGACCCAGTACTTC
NA,TRBD1,TRBJ1-2,TRBV7-8,CASSVSRTGYSSYTF,TGTGCCAGCAGCGTATCGCGGACAGGGTACTCGAGCTACACCTTC
NA,NA,TRBJ1-2,TRBV6-1,CASSDPSYRVGYTF,TGTGCCAGCAGTGATCCCTCCTACAGGGTGGGCTACACCTTC
NA,NA,TRBJ2-3,TRBV5-6,CASSFYMGETDTQYF,TGTGCCAGCAGCTTTTATATGGGGGAAACAGATACGCAGTATTTT